This T cell receptor (beta chain) was documented in a study of HIV-infected patients and healthy controls. For the study at large: About two thirds of the sixteen became undetectable by the second bleed, and all after another year of therapy.

Trimming removed 6 bases at V and 8 bases at J, with 10 bases between. Germline V gives CDR1 SEHNR, CDR2 FQNEAQ (reference sequence). This CDR3 is built from 11 residues. About 500 ng RNA was reverse transcribed with alpha and beta constant-region primers. Separate chain-specific third strand synthesis with multiplexing indices produced the alpha and beta libraries. Each CDR3 protein is one row after TCRdb ran MiXCR on the 5' RACE reads. The table has about 4,400 distinct CDR3 sequences, 7.5% to 9.5% seen once. No cell fractionation was done, so the repertoire covers all unsorted peripheral blood T cells. Exclusions covered tumors, febrile or AIDS-related illness, and hepatitis B or C coinfection. This clonotype appeared a few times.

The starting material was blood, obtained before antiretroviral therapy. The chain uses TRBV7-9 and TRBJ1-1; a weak D match, TRBD1 (5 bases). The TCR sequence derives from an adult with HIV infection. The CDR3 protein is CASRPQGEAFF. The CDR3 DNA reads as TGTGCCAGCAGGCCCCAGGGAGAAGCTTTCTTT.